This section outlines one TCR beta chain sequence together with its context. This clonotype was seen once. What antigen it recognizes has not been identified. No base quality values were provided; no much bigger clone lies one nucleotide off. Evidence from a single read is weak. The library relied on multiplex PCR. TCRdb names Illumina HiSeq 4000 as the instrument used. iRepertoire HTBI primers and Arm-PCR amplification of CDR3 regions were used to construct TCR beta libraries. Gel purification was performed on PCR products prior to sequencing. In the source study's methods: A total of some 65 TRBV and 14 TRBJ segments were identified across samples and were used for gene usage analysis of CDR3 amino acid clonotypes. COPE and FqMerger were used to merge filtered high-quality paired reads into contigs. BLAST was used to align contigs to IMGT TRBV, TRBD and TRBJ reference genes, with CDR3 defined following IMGT. Any clonotype with a frequency above 0.1% was classified as a highly expanded clone. Shannon entropy was used to measure repertoire diversity, and the Gini coefficient was used to measure V-J evenness. Public clonotypes were defined as clonotypes shared by more than one individual. The raw public reads went through TCRdb reprocessing: fastp at Q25, MiXCR clone calling, in-frame beta chains kept. Identical CDR3 proteins give one entry, which carries the most common genes and DNA. The V and J calls here are based on TCRdb, not the publication. This sample is represented by about 320,000 distinct CDR3 sequences; over 15% of them were singletons. The top ten clones comprise less than 45% of the sample.

Taken with the paper, the label for time point translates to: newly diagnosed GD, antithyroid drugs for less than 3 months. RNA was extracted from PBMCs in TRIzol for both TCR sequencing and RNA sequencing. The diagnosis of Graves' disease was made according to American Thyroid Association guidelines. Patients were recruited from an endocrinology department in Xi'an, China. From each patient, 7.5 to 9.5 milliliters of peripheral blood was collected into an EDTA anticoagulant tube. PBMCs were isolated by Ficoll Paque Plus density gradient separation without further T cell sorting. An Agilent 2100 Bioanalyzer and agarose gel were used to check RNA quality, while a NanoDrop 2000 measured RNA concentration. The data derive from a study of regulatory T cells in long-lasting Graves disease (dated by TCRdb to 2020 to 2023). Describing the broader study: Newly diagnosed Graves' disease patients had taken antithyroid drugs for less than 3 months. Peripheral blood TCR sequencing and RNA sequencing compared persistent Graves' disease patients with newly diagnosed Graves' disease patients. The study was registered as a clinical trial and conducted in China. TCR sequencing covered about 13 persistent and 20 newly diagnosed Graves' disease patients, approximately 33 samples in total.

Trimming accounts for 5 bases at V and 5 bases at J, while the number of junction bases matched to no gene is 8. CDR1 MNHEY and CDR2 SVGEGT are derived from the germline V gene. There are 14 amino acids in the CDR3, from cysteine to phenylalanine inclusive. Only the CDR3 part of the read is kept: 42 bases, read in frame from the first base. Overall study results and their limits: Only the TCR beta chain was sequenced and analyzed. The small sample size was acknowledged by the authors as a limitation that may reduce accuracy. Peripheral blood alone was examined, since thyroid tissue, which constituted the primary lesion, could not be accessed. Preferential use of TRBV28, TRBJ1-2 and TRBJ2-5 was observed in persistent disease, whereas TRBV20-1 and TRBJ2-1 were favored in newly diagnosed disease. Persistent Graves' disease patients showed lower TCR Shannon entropy and fewer highly expanded clones than newly diagnosed patients, suggesting clonal expansion. Patients with persistent disease shared more public clonotypes (approximately 2,500) than newly diagnosed patients did (more than 900).

The material was peripheral blood mononuclear cells (PBMCs), obtained at new diagnosis, from a patient treated with antithyroid drugs. The chain uses TRBV6-2 or TRBV6-3 and TRBJ2-7, and 8 junction bases match TRBD2. The sequence was collected from a female donor with Graves disease. The CDR3 sequence is CASSRAGVVHEQYF. The bases read TGTGCCAGCAGTCGAGCGGGAGTTGTCCACGAGCAGTACTTC.